This TCR beta chain was documented in a study of T cells in Graves' hyperthyroidism and ophthalmopathy (dated by TCRdb to 2018 to 2020). About the investigation overall: TCR V-J signatures able to tell the groups apart were searched for in a discovery cohort of 100 or so patients, of whom 40 to 45 had Graves' ophthalmopathy and roughly 58 had stable Graves' hyperthyroidism. Prospective prediction of ophthalmopathy was tested in an independent validation cohort of 18 to 20 hyperthyroidism patients and around 16 patients who later progressed to ophthalmopathy. The 100 or so discovery patients were divided at random into training and test sets in a 7:3 ratio. After blood sampling, hyperthyroidism patients were treated with methimazole at a starting dose of 30 mg daily, and ophthalmopathy patients were treated with high-dose intravenous methylprednisolone. The paper reports TCR Vbeta CDR3 sequencing of fewer than 150 peripheral blood samples: 43 ophthalmopathy, fewer than 80 hyperthyroidism and around 17 progressor patients. In addition, the study compared T-cell repertoires in thyroid tissue and in blood from five or six Graves' hyperthyroidism patients. What the research found in general, with its limitations: In validation, the model predicted progression to ophthalmopathy a median of about 6.8 months before onset, with about 67% sensitivity and 72.22% specificity. A model built on a 13 V-J signature distinguished ophthalmopathy from stable hyperthyroidism, reaching about 89% sensitivity and 81.08% specificity in cross-validation and 80%/75% in testing. No statistical method was used to set the sample size in advance, and investigators knew the group allocation. Most expanded thyroid clonotypes (frequency above 0.001) were also found in blood, which suggests that blood repertoires may mirror thyroid immune responses.

In the case of this clonotype: Its binding antigen is unknown. The sample holds no much larger clone one base away, and base qualities are not on file.

Reading the germline V gene (reference sequence) gives CDR1 SSHAT and CDR2 FNYEAQ. V has 4 bases trimmed and J has 6 bases trimmed; junction bases matching no gene number 8. The CDR3 sequence holds 15 residues, the cysteine and phenylalanine included. Only the CDR3 DNA stays, 45 bases, in frame from base 1. Exclusion was applied to patients with uncontrolled infections, other autoimmune diseases, pregnancy or lactation. Diagnoses were established on the basis of clinical symptoms, serum thyroxine and TRAb, thyroid ultrasound, and orbital computed tomography. Trizol reagent was used to extract total RNA, and RNA quality was then checked on an Agilent 2100 Bioanalyzer. Amplification of TCR beta CDR3 regions was carried out from RNA transcripts. A first-round RT-PCR of the TCR CDR3 used the HTBI primer set with the Qiagen OneStep RT-PCR kit. Libraries were constructed in a second round of multiplex PCR, after which size selection and purification were performed. The libraries were sequenced on an Illumina HiSeq2000 using paired-end 100 bp reads. The study's processing was this. Raw data were processed with SOAPnuke, discarding reads with adapters, uncalled bases, mean Phred below 15, or no exact constant-primer or identifier match. COPE v1.2.5 was used to merge the high-quality paired reads, and each unique nucleotide sequence was defined as a clonotype. Clonotypes were aligned to IMGT TRBV, TRBD and TRBJ reference segments using MiTCR v1.1. The analysis was restricted to V-J combinations with a frequency above 0.0001, which together covered just over 98% of the repertoires. The TCS score was defined as the ratio of F50 (clonal expansion) to E x V (chaos), calculated using BLOSUM62-based TCRdist between CDR3 peptides within each V-J. Welch's t-statistics and random forest reduced around 550 V-J features to 10 to 15, which were used in a naive Bayes classifier (R e1071). Thyroid-blood repertoire similarity was quantified with the Morisita-Horn index. The public sequencing data were trimmed at Q25 with fastp and processed into clonotypes with MiXCR by TCRdb, which kept only in-frame beta chains. Every CDR3 protein is listed once, alongside the most common genes and DNA of its rows. For this entry, the V and J calls and clone size follow TCRdb and not the study's own pipeline. The sample contains a few hundred thousand distinct CDR3 sequences, about half of them found a single time. Under 20% of the sample comes from the top ten.

Sequenced: peripheral blood or thyroid tissue (not recorded which). The V gene is TRBV7-7 and the J gene is TRBJ2-2; 7 middle bases align to TRBD2. The source of this sequence is an adult woman with Graves' disease, either hyperthyroidism or ophthalmopathy (not recorded which). DNA sequence: TGTGCCAGCAGCTCGGTCGGGGGGAGAGCCGGGGAGCTGTTTTTT. It encodes CASSSVGGRAGELFF.